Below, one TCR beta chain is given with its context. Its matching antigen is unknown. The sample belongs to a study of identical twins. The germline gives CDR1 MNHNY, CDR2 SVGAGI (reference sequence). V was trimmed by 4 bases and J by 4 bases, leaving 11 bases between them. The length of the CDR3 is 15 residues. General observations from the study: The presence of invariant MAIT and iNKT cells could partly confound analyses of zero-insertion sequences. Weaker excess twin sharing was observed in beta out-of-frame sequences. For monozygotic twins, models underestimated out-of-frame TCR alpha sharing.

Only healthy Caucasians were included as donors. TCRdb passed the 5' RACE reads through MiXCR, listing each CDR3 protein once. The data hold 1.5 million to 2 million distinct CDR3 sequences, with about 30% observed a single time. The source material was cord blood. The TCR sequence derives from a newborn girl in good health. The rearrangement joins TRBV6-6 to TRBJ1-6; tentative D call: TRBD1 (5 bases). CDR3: CASSFGGWYNSPLHF. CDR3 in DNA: TGTGCCAGCAGTTTTGGGGGGTGGTATAATTCACCCCTCCACTTT.